This TCR beta chain was obtained from a study of blood T cell repertoires in COVID-19. Only in-frame clones appear in the TCRdb table, and some are missing; sequencing was by immunoSEQ multiplex PCR. The sample consists of about 43,000 clones, over 80% of them appearing once. The germline CDR1 and CDR2 sequences are SNHLY and FYNNEI. The CDR3 loop spans 16 amino acids. V gave up 0 bases and J gave up 1 base, with 11 bases separating them. The TCR comes from a man older than 75 in a cohort sampled during active COVID-19. The chain is built from TRBV2 and TRBJ2-3; maybe TRBD2 (6 bases). Sample: peripheral blood. CDR3: CASSEAVPSGTDTQYF. The CDR3 nucleotides are TGTGCCAGCAGTGAAGCGGTCCCTAGCGGCACAGATACGCAGTATTTT.